This T cell receptor (beta chain) was documented in a study of identifying expanded T cells in peripheral blood. During the collection period, no donor immune events like infections were recorded. CDR3 size: 14 residues. Deletions cut 0 bases from V and 4 bases from J, with 11 bases between. The germline gives CDR1 SGHRS, CDR2 YFSETQ. Libraries were prepared by immunoSEQ multiplex PCR; TCRdb keeps only in-frame clonotypes and omits some of them. Of about 100,000 clones in the sample, approximately 88% were seen once. Overall study findings and caveats: Differentially abundant clones: around 1.1 between replicates, about 15 at roughly 15 days, around 20 at four. Across healthy donors, higher total template counts meant significantly greater approximately 2-week count variance.

This clone appeared a single time. The antigen is unknown. The sequence came from a person between 18 and 69 years old in good health. The gene calls are TRBV5-1 and TRBJ2-7; tentative D call: TRBD2 (6 bases). The source material was blood. CDR3 in DNA: TGCGCCAGCAGCTTGGCGGGGGTCTCATACGAGCAGTACTTC. Translating it yields CASSLAGVSYEQYF.